Included here is one TCR beta chain sequence, with context. Its antigen remains undetermined. Base qualities are missing; no much larger clone stands one base away. Including the terminal cysteine and phenylalanine, the CDR3 comprises 13 residues. Only the CDR3 portion is preserved as DNA: 39 bases, with reading frame beginning at the first base. V is cut by 8 bases and J by 5 bases, and the space between the germline ends is 14 bases. CDR1 WSHSY and CDR2 SAAADI were looked up in the germline V gene. TCRbeta CDR3 regions were amplified from genomic DNA by means of the immunoSEQ Assay, a bias-controlled multiplex PCR. The original methods were these. Nucleated cell counts per sample were estimated from amplification of reference gene primers within the assay. Sequence reads were collapsed and filtered to measure the absolute abundance of every unique TCRbeta CDR3 rearrangement. Productive Simpson clonality was computed per sample as the square root of Simpson's diversity index over productive rearrangements. TCRdb retrieved this table from immuneACCESS and kept in-frame rearrangements only. Not all clones are present; in checked studies, unresolved V genes account for under half, and no reason is known for the remainder. D and trimming come from the DNA, and the V and J calls and clone size come from that table. Counted in this sample were some 220,000 clones; 84% of them appeared once. The top ten constitute approximately 5.1% of the sample.

Another Seattle source contributed samples from volunteer blood donors who had recovered from COVID-19. Collaborating institutions collected whole blood in K2EDTA tubes following their own protocols. For TCRbeta analysis, collaborators shipped samples as frozen whole blood, isolated PBMCs, or DNA extracted from either of those sample types. This specimen belongs to a study of blood T cell repertoires in COVID-19 (TCRdb year 2020). About the investigation overall: The collaborator samples originated in the United States, Italy and Spain and spanned the acute and convalescent phases of COVID-19. The prospective study material was composed of cDNA or gDNA derived from T cells, B-cell-depleted T cells, or PBMCs. The dataset comprised deeply sampled blood TCRbeta repertoires from subjects exposed to, actively infected with, or recovered from COVID-19. A freely available public database, intended as a resource for researchers studying the immune response to SARS-CoV-2, is where the repertoires were released. Samples came from the ongoing ImmuneRACE study (first 160 participants) plus 1,254 subjects from 6 global collaborators. A de-identified subject ID, COVID-19 status, age in years and sex were almost always included in the sample metadata. Where available, HLA class I and class II types were taken from metadata supplied by the sample provider and were not determined by assay-based typing. Paper-wide results and their limitations: How much clinical and demographic metadata was included differed by source and by participant, and the metadata was provided uncurated.

Sequenced material: peripheral blood. The sequence is built from TRBV10-2 and TRBJ2-3; D gene: possibly TRBD2, on 6 matching bases. The source of this sequence is a woman aged 60-70 years who had recovered from COVID-19. CDR3 loop: CASGGRRGDTQYF. The DNA is as follows: TGCGCCAGCGGGGGGAGGAGGGGAGATACGCAGTATTTT.